One sample yielded the 8 T cell receptor beta chains listed below, sequenced in a study of blood T cells in healthy people across ages. Next came a second PCR, run for about 7 to 11 cycles, which used a sample-barcoded 5' primer along with a J-beta primer mix. TCRdb re-called the 5' RACE reads through MiXCR, storing one row per CDR3 protein. Seen here are some 1.4 million distinct CDR3 sequences, approximately 40% observed once, and the top ten hold roughly 7.9%. Sequencing was carried out using blood. These receptors were obtained from a woman between 18 and 29 years old in good health.

The gene calls are TRBV9 and TRBJ1-2, with D unresolved. V was trimmed by 4 bases and J by 2 bases, leaving 15 bases between them. Per germline, CDR1 SGDLS and CDR2 YYNGEE. This CDR3 has 15 amino acids. Here the CDR3 reads CASSPDGAGNYGYTF. The CDR3 DNA reads as TGTGCCAGCAGCCCAGACGGTGCGGGAAACTATGGCTACACCTTC. Filled out from reference TRBV9 and TRBJ1-2, the complete variable domain reads DSGVTQTPKHLITATGQRVTLRCSPRSGDLSVYWYQQSLDQGLQFLIQYYNGEERAKGNILERFSAQQFPDLHSELNLSSLELGDSALYFCASSPDGAGNYGYTFGSGTRLTVV.

V and J are TRBV10-3 and TRBJ2-1; the match to TRBD2 covers 9 bases. The CDR3 sequence is 16 residues long. The V and J ends lost 0 bases and 5 bases, in that order; junction bases with no gene match: 5. The germline gives CDR1 ENHRY, CDR2 SYGVKD. CDR3 DNA sequence: TGTGCCATCAGTGAGTCTCGTAGCGGGAGTGACAATGAGCAGTTCTTC. The encoded protein is CAISESRSGSDNEQFF.

The gene calls are TRBV10-3 and TRBJ2-2, with D perhaps being TRBD1 or TRBD2 (6 bases each). The germline gives CDR1 ENHRY, CDR2 SYGVKD. This CDR3 contains 16 residues. With 0 bases removed from V and 5 bases from J, the gap between germline ends came to 13 bases. CDR3 bases: TGTGCCATCAGTGAGTCATGGGGGGCCGAAACCGGGGAGCTGTTTTTT. This translates into CAISESWGAETGELFF.

Only a few counts were recorded for this clonotype. The J gene is TRBJ2-5, the V gene TRBV9; 8 bases fit TRBD2. V lost 3 bases and J lost 1; bases outside the gene matches: 5. Germline CDR1 SGDLS, CDR2 YYNGEE. The CDR3 length is 15 residues. The CDR3 nucleotides are TGTGCCAGCAGCGCTCGAACTAGCGGCCAAGAGACCCAGTACTTC. It translates to CASSARTSGQETQYF.

The rearrangement joins TRBV20-1 to TRBJ2-1; 7 bases are shared with TRBD2. Germline V gives CDR1 DFQATT, CDR2 SNEGSKA (reference sequence). CDR3 length: 15 residues. J gave up 7 bases and V 6 bases, and 15 bases lay outside the gene matches. Written as DNA, the CDR3 is TGCAGTGCAACTCTGGGACTACCGCCACCGAATGAGCAGTTCTTC. This sequence encodes CSATLGLPPPNEQFF.

The gene calls are TRBV23-1 and TRBJ1-1, with D perhaps matching TRBD1 (5 bases). TRBV23-1 falls under the ORF class, with uncertain function. Trimming stripped 2 bases from V and 5 bases from J, with 18 bases between. The CDR3 is 16 residues long. The CDR3 sequence is CASSQLRTGPGTEAFF. The CDR3 bases are TGCGCCAGCAGTCAACTGAGAACAGGCCCGGGGACTGAAGCTTTCTTT.

The chain links TRBV7-3 to TRBJ2-1, with D unresolved. The closer fit of TRBJ2-7 to the DNA end suggests the J call may be wrong. The CDR3 loop spans 16 amino acids. Germline V gene lookup returns CDR1 SGHTA and CDR2 FQGTGA. As DNA, the CDR3 is TGTGCCAGCGGTCGAAGTGGTCTGAGCTCCTACAATGAGCAGTACTTC. Its protein is CASGRSGLSSYNEQYF.

This chain links TRBV12-3 or TRBV12-4 with TRBJ2-5; unclear D gene. This CDR3 contains 16 residues. Trimming cost V 4 bases and J 1 base, with 16 bases left between them. The CDR3 loop is CASSSPRGRPQETQYF. DNA for the CDR3: TGTGCCAGCAGTTCACCTCGAGGCCGACCCCAAGAGACCCAGTACTTC.